This is a list of T cell receptor beta chains from one sample in a study of PD-1 blockade in classical Hodgkin lymphoma. Clones were sequenced by immunoSEQ multiplex PCR, and TCRdb holds only the in-frame ones, with some missing. Of approximately 27,000 clones listed, over 70% are singletons. Sequencing was performed on peripheral blood mononuclear cells (PBMCs), taken before the fourth cycle of nivolumab. The receptors here all came from a human donor with classical Hodgkin lymphoma. Both conserved end residues are part of each CDR3. The D gene is left open where the match is weak. The size field is filled for only some rows; it gives once, few, many or a size class.

clone size | J gene | V gene | D gene | CDR3 DNA | CDR3 protein
NA | TRBJ2-7 | TRBV10-2 | NA | TGCGCCAGCAGTGAGACCGACTACGAGCAGTACTTC | CASSETDYEQYF
NA | TRBJ2-7 | TRBV6-1 | TRBD1 | TGTGCCAGCAGCCCCCAGACAGGGTCTTACGAGCAGTACTTC | CASSPQTGSYEQYF
NA | TRBJ1-1 | TRBV29-1 | TRBD1 | TGCAGCGCCCGAACCCAGGGGGCCAGGGCGACTGAAGCTTTCTTT | CSARTQGARATEAFF
once | TRBJ2-4 | TRBV11-2 | NA | TGTGCCAGCAGCCACGGTGACGGGGGCAAAAACATTCAGTACTTC | CASSHGDGGKNIQYF
NA | TRBJ2-3 | TRBV9 | NA | TGTGCCAGCAGCTCTTCAGATACGCAGTATTTT | CASSSSDTQYF
NA | TRBJ2-7 | TRBV11-2 | TRBD1 | TGTGCCAGCAGCTTGAGTTCGAGGACAGGGAGGTTGGGCGAGCAGTACTTC | CASSLSSRTGRLGEQYF
NA | TRBJ1-5 | TRBV18 | NA | TGTGCCAGCTCACGGGGTACAGATAGCAATCAGCCCCAGCATTTT | CASSRGTDSNQPQHF
NA | TRBJ1-5 | TRBV19 | NA | TGTGCCAGTAGTATGGGCCCAGCCTATAGCAATCAGCCCCAGCATTTT | CASSMGPAYSNQPQHF
NA | TRBJ1-5 | TRBV5-5 | NA | TGTGCCAGCAGCTTGACCGGGTCTGATCAGCCCCAGCATTTT | CASSLTGSDQPQHF
NA | TRBJ1-5 | TRBV6-1 | TRBD1 | TGTGCCAGCCGGGACAGGGAAAAAGATCAGCCCCAGCATTTT | CASRDREKDQPQHF
once | TRBJ1-4 | TRBV6-6 | TRBD1 | TGTGCCGGGGGGGACAGCTATAATGAAAAACTGTTTTTT | CAGGDSYNEKLFF
NA | TRBJ2-1 | TRBV19 | NA | TGTGCCAGTAGTTTGGGACAACTATACAATGAGCAGTTCTTC | CASSLGQLYNEQFF
NA | TRBJ2-5 | TRBV7-6 | TRBD2 | TGTGCCAGCAGCTTAGCGCCTAGCGGCCAAGAGACCCAGTACTTC | CASSLAPSGQETQYF
NA | TRBJ2-3 | TRBV9 | NA | TGTGCCAGCAGCGTAGAGGCAGATACGCAGTATTTT | CASSVEADTQYF
few | TRBJ1-1 | TRBV28 | NA | TGTGCCAGCGGATTCCCTCCGGGGACCGGGAACACTGAAGCTTTCTTT | CASGFPPGTGNTEAFF
NA | TRBJ2-1 | TRBV6-4 | NA | TGTGCCGGGCCCTCTGTGCCCGCGCTAAAAGGGGGAATAGTTCGGTTCTTC | CAGPSVPALKGGIVRFF
once | TRBJ2-7 | TRBV19 | TRBD1 | TGTGCCAGTAGTATAGTCGGACAGGGGGCCTACGAGCAGTACTTC | CASSIVGQGAYEQYF
medium-sized | TRBJ1-1 | TRBV27 | TRBD1 | TGTGCCAGCAGTATAGACCGGGACAGGGGGCCAGCTTTCTTT | CASSIDRDRGPAFF
NA | TRBJ2-5 | TRBV29-1 | TRBD2 | TGCAGCGTTGCCGGGACTAGCGGTGGGGAAGAGACCCAGTACTTC | CSVAGTSGGEETQYF
NA | TRBJ2-7 | TRBV11-2 | TRBD1 | TGTGCCAGCAGCTTAGATGGACAGGGAACCTACGAGCAGTACTTC | CASSLDGQGTYEQYF
medium-sized | TRBJ1-4 | TRBV5-4 | TRBD1 | TGTGCCAGCAGCTTCCGGGACAGAGCTAATGAAAAACTGTTTTTT | CASSFRDRANEKLFF
NA | TRBJ1-1 | TRBV7-9 | NA | TGTGCCAGCACCCCGGGGACTGAAGCTTTCTTT | CASTPGTEAFF
NA | TRBJ1-2 | TRBV28 | NA | TGTGCCAGCAGTTTAGTGGGGAATTATGGCTACACCTTC | CASSLVGNYGYTF
NA | TRBJ1-5 | TRBV15 | NA | TGTGCCACCAGCAGAGATCTGGGTTACAATCAGCCCCAGCATTTT | CATSRDLGYNQPQHF
once | TRBJ2-4 | TRBV7-2 | TRBD1 | TGTGCCAGCAGTGGACAGGGGAACAAAAACATTCAGTACTTC | CASSGQGNKNIQYF
NA | TRBJ2-6 | TRBV5-4 | TRBD2 | TGTGCCAGCAGCGGTGGGATCATAGCGGGGGGGCGAGGGGCCAACGTCCTGACTTTC | CASSGGIIAGGRGANVLTF
NA | TRBJ1-1 | TRBV4-1 | NA | TGCGCCAGCAGCCAAATGGGGTACACTGAAGCTTTCTTT | CASSQMGYTEAFF
NA | TRBJ1-5 | TRBV6-1 | NA | TGTGCCAGCAGTGAACTTCGGCAGGAGATATATAGCAATCAGCCCCAGCATTTT | CASSELRQEIYSNQPQHF
NA | TRBJ2-5 | TRBV5-1 | TRBD2 | TGCGCCAGCAGCTCGGTAGCGGGGGGCCAAGAGACCCAGTACTTC | CASSSVAGGQETQYF
few | TRBJ1-4 | TRBV30 | NA | TGTGCCTGGAGTGCTTACGGGGTTGATGAAAAACTGTTTTTT | CAWSAYGVDEKLFF
NA | TRBJ1-2 | TRBV13 | TRBD1 | TGTGCCAGCAGCCCGGGACAGGGAAGCGGCTACACCTTC | CASSPGQGSGYTF
NA | TRBJ2-6 | TRBV5-8 | NA | TGTGCCAGCAGCTTATTCATTGGGGGCGCTCCTGGGGCCAACGTCCTGACCTTC | CASSLFIGGAPGANVLTF
NA | TRBJ1-3 | TRBV4-2 | NA | TGTGCCAGCAGCCAAGATGTATGGGCCTCTGGAAACACCATATATTTT | CASSQDVWASGNTIYF
NA | TRBJ1-5 | TRBV5-6 | NA | TGTGCCAGCAGCTCCTGGGGGCTTAGCAATCAGCCCCAGCATTTT | CASSSWGLSNQPQHF
NA | TRBJ1-1 | TRBV19 | TRBD1 | TGTGCCAGTCTATCAGGGACAGGGGGCACTGAAGCTTTCTTT | CASLSGTGGTEAFF
NA | TRBJ2-3 | TRBV4-2 | NA | TGTGCCAGCAGCCTTGGGGGAAAAACTAGCACAGATACGCAGTATTTT | CASSLGGKTSTDTQYF